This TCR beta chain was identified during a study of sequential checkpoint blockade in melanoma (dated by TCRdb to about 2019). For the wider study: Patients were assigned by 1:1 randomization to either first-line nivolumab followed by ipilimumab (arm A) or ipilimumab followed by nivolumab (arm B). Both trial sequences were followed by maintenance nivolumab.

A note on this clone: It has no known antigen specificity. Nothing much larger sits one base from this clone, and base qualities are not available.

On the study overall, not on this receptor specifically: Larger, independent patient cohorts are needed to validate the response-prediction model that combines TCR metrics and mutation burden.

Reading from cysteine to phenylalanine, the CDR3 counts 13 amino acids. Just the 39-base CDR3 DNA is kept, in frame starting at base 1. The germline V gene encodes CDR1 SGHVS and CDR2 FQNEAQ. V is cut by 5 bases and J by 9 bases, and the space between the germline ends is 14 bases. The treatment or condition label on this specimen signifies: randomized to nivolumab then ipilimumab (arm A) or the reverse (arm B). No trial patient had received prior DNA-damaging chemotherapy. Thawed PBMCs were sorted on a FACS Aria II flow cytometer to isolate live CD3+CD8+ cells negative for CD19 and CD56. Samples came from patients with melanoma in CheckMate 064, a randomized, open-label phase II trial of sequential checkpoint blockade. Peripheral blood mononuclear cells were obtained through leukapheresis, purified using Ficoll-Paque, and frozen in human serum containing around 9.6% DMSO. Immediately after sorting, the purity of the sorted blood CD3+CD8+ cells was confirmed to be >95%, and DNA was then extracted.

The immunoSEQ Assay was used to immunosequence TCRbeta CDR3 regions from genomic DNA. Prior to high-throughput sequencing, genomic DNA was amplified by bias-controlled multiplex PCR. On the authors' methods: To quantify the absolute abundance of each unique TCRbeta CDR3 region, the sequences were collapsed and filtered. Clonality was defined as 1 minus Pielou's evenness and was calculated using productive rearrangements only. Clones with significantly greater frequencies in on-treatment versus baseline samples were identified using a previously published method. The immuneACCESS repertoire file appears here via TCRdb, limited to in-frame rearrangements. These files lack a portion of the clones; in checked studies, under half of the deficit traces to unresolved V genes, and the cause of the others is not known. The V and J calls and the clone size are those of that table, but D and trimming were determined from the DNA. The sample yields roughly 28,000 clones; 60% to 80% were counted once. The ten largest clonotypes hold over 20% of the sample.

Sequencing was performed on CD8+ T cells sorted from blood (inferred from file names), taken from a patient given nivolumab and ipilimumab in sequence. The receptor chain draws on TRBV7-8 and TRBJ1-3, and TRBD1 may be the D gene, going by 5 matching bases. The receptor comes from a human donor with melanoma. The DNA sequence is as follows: TGTGCCAGCAGCCCCGGACCAGGGCGCACCATATATTTT. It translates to CASSPGPGRTIYF.